A selection of T cell receptor beta chains follows, all from one sample in a study of T cell responses to AZD1222 COVID-19 vaccine. The data were produced by immunoSEQ multiplex PCR, yet TCRdb's version contains in-frame clones alone and is incomplete. The repertoire holds 100,000 to 120,000 clones, with 70% to 90% as singletons. Material: peripheral blood, obtained on day 0 of AZD1222 vaccination. The receptors here all came from an adult in good health. Both conserved end residues are part of each CDR3. A D gene is named only where the DNA matches it firmly. Size values are once, few and many counts, or a class for expanded clones, and some rows have none.

D	V	size	length	J	CDR3	DNA
TRBD1	TRBV6-5	.	15	TRBJ1-2	CASSSIQGAASGYTF	TGTGCCAGCAGTTCAATACAGGGGGCGGCTAGTGGCTACACCTTC
.	TRBV2	.	13	TRBJ1-1	CASSHTGFTEAFF	TGTGCCAGCAGTCACACAGGGTTCACTGAAGCTTTCTTT
.	TRBV19	.	18	TRBJ2-5	CASSIEVSVGANAETQYF	TGTGCCAGTAGTATAGAGGTTTCAGTGGGGGCCAACGCAGAGACCCAGTACTTC
.	TRBV9	.	14	TRBJ2-2	CASSPGPNTGELFF	TGTGCCAGCAGCCCCGGGCCTAACACCGGGGAGCTGTTTTTT
TRBD1	TRBV2	.	15	TRBJ2-7	CASSETGQGGYEQYF	TGTGCCAGCAGTGAAACGGGACAGGGAGGCTACGAGCAGTACTTC
TRBD2	TRBV10-1	.	17	TRBJ2-2	CASTQKGLAGETGELFF	TGCGCCAGCACCCAAAAGGGGCTAGCGGGAGAAACCGGGGAGCTGTTTTTT
.	TRBV9	.	14	TRBJ2-5	CASSVGQGKETQYF	TGTGCCAGCAGCGTAGGTCAGGGCAAAGAGACCCAGTACTTC
.	TRBV6-5	.	14	TRBJ2-7	CASSYDYRSYEQYF	TGTGCCAGCAGTTACGACTACCGCTCCTACGAGCAGTACTTC
.	TRBV12-3/TRBV12-4	few	12	TRBJ2-5	CASSLGTETQYF	TGTGCCAGCAGTTTAGGCACAGAGACCCAGTACTTC
TRBD1	TRBV29-1	few	12	TRBJ2-5	CSGGQGRETQYF	TGCAGCGGCGGACAGGGGAGAGAGACCCAGTACTTC
.	TRBV24-1	once	11	TRBJ2-5	CATGYQETQYF	TGTGCCACAGGGTACCAAGAGACCCAGTACTTC
TRBD1	TRBV7-2	.	18	TRBJ1-5	CASSLGGGQVYSNQPQHF	TGTGCCAGCAGCTTAGGGGGGGGACAGGTCTATAGCAATCAGCCCCAGCATTTT
TRBD2	TRBV14	once	15	TRBJ2-2	CASSPGSGRAGELFF	TGTGCCAGCAGCCCCGGTAGCGGGAGGGCCGGGGAGCTGTTTTTT
TRBD1	TRBV28	.	14	TRBJ1-1	CASSPGGPNTEAFF	TGTGCCAGCAGCCCAGGGGGCCCGAACACTGAAGCTTTCTTT
TRBD2	TRBV7-2	.	14	TRBJ2-1	CASSSRTSGNEQFF	TGTGCCAGCAGCTCTCGGACTAGCGGGAATGAGCAGTTCTTC
.	TRBV6-5	.	13	TRBJ2-2	CASSRTTPGELFF	TGTGCCAGCAGCCGAACTACCCCCGGGGAGCTGTTTTTT
TRBD1	TRBV5-1	few	15	TRBJ2-5	CASSRPGTGRETQYF	TGCGCCAGCAGCAGACCCGGGACAGGGAGGGAGACCCAGTACTTC
TRBD1	TRBV7-3	.	13	TRBJ2-1	CASSLERGRRQFF	TGTGCCAGCAGCTTAGAGAGGGGGCGGAGGCAGTTCTTC
TRBD1	TRBV27	.	13	TRBJ2-3	CASRDRGPDTQYF	TGTGCCAGCAGGGACAGGGGCCCAGATACGCAGTATTTT
TRBD1	TRBV3-1/TRBV3-2	.	13	TRBJ2-7	CASSHGTGREQYF	TGTGCCAGCAGCCATGGGACAGGACGCGAGCAGTACTTC
.	TRBV7-9	.	13	TRBJ2-7	CASSLQSGGEQYF	TGTGCCAGCAGCTTACAGTCTGGGGGCGAGCAGTACTTC
.	TRBV7-2	.	13	TRBJ2-5	CASSFDRQETQYF	TGTGCCAGCAGCTTCGACAGGCAAGAGACCCAGTACTTC
.	TRBV14	.	16	TRBJ2-2	CASSHPRGANTGELFF	TGTGCCAGCAGCCACCCTAGGGGAGCGAACACCGGGGAGCTGTTTTTT
.	TRBV2	.	15	TRBJ2-1	CASSEGTALYNEQFF	TGTGCCAGCAGTGAAGGGACAGCCCTTTACAATGAGCAGTTCTTC
.	TRBV11-3	.	12	TRBJ1-4	CASSLNGEKLFF	TGTGCCAGCAGCTTAAATGGTGAAAAACTGTTTTTT
.	TRBV11-3	.	13	TRBJ2-7	CASSLDGVGEQYF	TGTGCCAGCAGCTTAGACGGAGTTGGGGAGCAGTACTTC
TRBD2	TRBV3-1/TRBV3-2	.	15	TRBJ2-7	CASSQAAGQSYEQYF	TGTGCCAGCAGCCAAGCAGCGGGGCAATCCTACGAGCAGTACTTC
.	TRBV6-6	once	14	TRBJ2-2	CASSWDGSTGELFF	TGTGCCAGCAGTTGGGACGGCTCCACCGGGGAGCTGTTTTTT
TRBD1	TRBV15	.	14	TRBJ2-7	CATSRDGQGLKKYF	TGTGCCACCAGCAGAGATGGACAGGGATTAAAGAAGTACTTC
.	TRBV5-8	.	13	TRBJ1-1	CASSLGWNTEAFF	TGTGCCAGCAGCTTGGGATGGAACACTGAAGCTTTCTTT
.	TRBV6-2/TRBV6-3	.	14	TRBJ2-7	CASSPGGQTYEQYF	TGTGCCAGCAGTCCCGGCGGACAGACCTACGAGCAGTACTTC
.	TRBV20-1	few	16	TRBJ1-2	CSASGSAAQANYGYTF	TGCAGTGCTAGTGGGTCGGCGGCACAAGCTAACTATGGCTACACCTTC
.	TRBV11-2	.	14	TRBJ1-4	CASSLGRPGEKLFF	TGTGCCAGCAGCTTAGGACGGCCCGGGGAAAAACTGTTTTTT
TRBD1	TRBV4-1	.	16	TRBJ1-2	CASSQPGQGRGYGYTF	TGCGCCAGCAGCCAGCCGGGACAGGGAAGAGGGTATGGCTACACCTTC
.	TRBV4-2	.	15	TRBJ2-5	CASSQGDGAGETQYF	TGTGCCAGCAGCCAAGGGGACGGGGCCGGAGAGACCCAGTACTTC
.	TRBV6-5	.	14	TRBJ1-6	CASSYRDNNSPLHF	TGTGCCAGCAGTTACCGGGACAACAATTCACCCCTCCACTTT
TRBD2	TRBV9	.	15	TRBJ2-7	CASARSGASDYEQYF	TGTGCCAGCGCACGAAGCGGGGCTAGCGACTACGAGCAGTACTTC
TRBD1	TRBV27	.	16	TRBJ1-6	CASKPSDRGYNSPLHF	TGTGCCAGCAAACCATCGGACAGGGGCTATAATTCACCCCTCCACTTT
.	TRBV27	.	15	TRBJ2-7	CASSFGDSLSYEQYF	TGTGCCAGCAGTTTCGGTGACAGTCTCTCCTACGAGCAGTACTTC
.	TRBV5-1	.	15	TRBJ1-4	CASSLASTGGEKLFF	TGCGCCAGCAGCTTGGCCAGTACAGGCGGTGAAAAACTGTTTTTT
TRBD1	TRBV29-1	.	13	TRBJ1-1	CSVGTGAYSEAFF	TGCAGCGTTGGGACAGGTGCCTATTCTGAAGCTTTCTTT
.	TRBV27	.	14	TRBJ2-2	CASTSGQYTGELFF	TGTGCCAGCACAAGTGGTCAGTACACCGGGGAGCTGTTTTTT
.	TRBV7-9	.	16	TRBJ1-3	CASSLIPQGSGNTIYF	TGTGCCAGCAGCTTAATCCCCCAGGGCTCTGGAAACACCATATATTTT